This TCR beta chain was profiled in a study of shared clonotypes between healthy human individuals. Profiling relied on immunoSEQ multiplex PCR, and the TCRdb table lists in-frame clones only, not all of them. The sample lists 2 million to 2.5 million clones, over 90% occurring once. The CDR3 consists of 11 residues. Trimming left V 3 bases short and J 5 bases short, with 3 bases between. Germline lookup yields CDR1 SGDLS and CDR2 YYNGEE. Sequenced input: naive CD4+ T cells from PBMCs. Subset reported: CD45RA+ positively selected. This sequence joins TRBV9 and TRBJ2-1; D not resolved. The TCR comes from a young man in good health. Some clones in this sample may be carry-over from other donors' samples. The CDR3 loop is CASSADNEQFF. CDR3 bases: TGTGCCAGCAGCGCGGACAATGAGCAGTTCTTC.